The 18 T cell receptor beta chains presented below share a single source sample, sequenced in a study of blood T cell repertoires in COVID-19. The table came from immunoSEQ multiplex PCR; TCRdb's copy has only in-frame clones and leaves some out. The sample lists more than 95,000 clones; approximately 80% were seen once. The sample taken for sequencing was peripheral blood. Receptors originate from a man aged 55 to 69 with acute or convalescent COVID-19.

This sequence joins TRBV7-3 and TRBJ2-3, with 8 nucleotides matching TRBD2. V lost 1 base to trimming and J lost 1 base; unmatched junction nucleotides: 4. The CDR3 sequence is 16 residues long. Looked up from germline, CDR1 is SGHTA and CDR2 is FQGTGA. This chain's CDR3 is CASSLNPGGGTDTQYF. The CDR3 DNA reads TGTGCCAGCAGCTTAAATCCGGGAGGGGGCACAGATACGCAGTATTTT.

The chain carries TRBV25-1 and TRBJ2-5, with D uncertain. V was pared by 4 bases and J by 3 bases, with 9 bases between. The CDR3 length is 13 residues. Germline V gene data show CDR1 as MGHDK and CDR2 as SYGVNS. Here the CDR3 DNA reads TGTGCCAGCAGTGGGCATTTCGAAGAGACCCAGTACTTC. Its translation: CASSGHFEETQYF.

This clone is a singleton in its sample. The V gene is TRBV20-1, the J gene TRBJ2-1; possibly TRBD1 for D (6 bases). The CDR3 loop spans 14 amino acids. V lost 3 bases and J lost 4, with 13 bases in between. Germline V gene data show CDR1 as DFQATT and CDR2 as SNEGSKA (reference sequence). CDR3 in amino acids: CSASEGTFYNEQFF. As DNA, the CDR3 is TGCAGTGCTAGTGAGGGGACATTTTACAATGAGCAGTTCTTC.

This clone was recorded once. This chain connects TRBV6-6 to TRBJ1-5; D is undetermined. CDR3 length equals 12 residues. With 6 bases removed from V and 3 bases from J, the gap between germline ends came to 6 bases. The germline V gene has CDR1 MNHNY and CDR2 SVGAGI (reference sequence). The CDR3 coding sequence is TGTGCCAGCAGCCCTAACAATCAGCCCCAGCATTTT. Translating gives CASSPNNQPQHF.

This clone was picked up one time. This sequence joins TRBV18 and TRBJ1-5; D call uncertain. Germline CDR1 KGHSH, CDR2 LQKENI. CDR3 length equals 14 residues. V gave up 6 bases and J gave up 2 bases, with 11 bases separating them. CDR3 sequence (DNA): TGTGCCAGCTCGCCGGGTGGAGGCAATCAGCCCCAGCATTTT. Translating gives CASSPGGGNQPQHF.

For this clone: The junction departs from the called germline gene at one end, perhaps through a read error. The chain recombines TRBV4-2 with TRBJ2-3; 11 nucleotides align to TRBD2. Looked up from germline, CDR1 is LGHNA and CDR2 is YNFKEQ. The CDR3 has 14 residues. The CDR3 nucleotides are TGTGCCAGCAACCAACTAGCGGGAGCTGATACGCAGTATTTT. Its protein product is CASNQLAGADTQYF.

This clone was seen a single time. This chain joins TRBV27 and TRBJ1-2; D remains ambiguous. The CDR3 is made up of 15 amino acids. From germline, CDR1 is MNHEY and CDR2 SMNVEV (reference sequence). The germline V and J ends were trimmed by 3 bases and 4 bases, with 15 bases remaining between them. CDR3 sequence (DNA): TGTGCCAGCAGTTTTCTGGGAGGTGCAGGCTATGGCTACACCTTC. It codes for CASSFLGGAGYGYTF.

V usage is TRBV28 and J usage is TRBJ2-3, with 15 positions matching TRBD2. The germline V gene encodes CDR1 MDHEN and CDR2 SYDVKM. The CDR3 has 16 residues. With 5 bases clipped from V and 3 bases from J, the junction kept 3 bases outside the gene matches. DNA for the CDR3: TGTGCCAGCAGTCCCGGGACTAGCGGGGGGACAGATACGCAGTATTTT. It is translated as CASSPGTSGGTDTQYF. The full variable domain, in which reference TRBV28 and TRBJ2-3 provide the parts outside the CDR3, is DVKVTQSSRYLVKRTGEKVFLECVQDMDHENMFWYRQDPGLGLRLIYFSYDVKMKEKGDIPEGYSVSREKKERFSLILESASTNQTSMYLCASSPGTSGGTDTQYFGPGTRLTVL.

The chain links TRBV7-2 to TRBJ2-7; D is ambiguous. Per germline, CDR1 SGHTA and CDR2 FQGNSA. The length of the CDR3 is 12 residues. Trimming shortened V by 5 bases and J by 6 bases, and 11 bases separated the two germline ends. The CDR3 DNA sequence: TGTGCCAGCAGCGACACGAGTTTCGAGCAGTACTTC. It codes for CASSDTSFEQYF.

This clone was detected only once. The chain combines TRBV7-9 with TRBJ2-7, with D uncertain. The CDR3 spans 16 residues. Trimming took off 0 bases at V and 1 base at J, with 13 bases between the two ends. Germline V gives CDR1 SEHNR, CDR2 FQNEAQ (reference sequence). The CDR3 spells CASSLARYVRSYEQYF. The CDR3 bases are TGTGCCAGCAGCTTAGCGAGGTACGTCCGTTCCTACGAGCAGTACTTC.

V and J are TRBV20-1 and TRBJ1-6; possible D gene TRBD1, 5 bases. Germline V gene lookup returns CDR1 DFQATT and CDR2 SNEGSKA (reference sequence). The CDR3 has 17 residues. Trimming stripped 3 bases from V and 8 bases from J, with 23 bases between. The CDR3 sequence: CSASRGHGSGRDSPLHF. In nucleotides, the CDR3 is TGCAGTGCTAGTAGGGGCCATGGTTCAGGGAGGGATTCACCCCTCCACTTT.

CDR3 sequence: CASSEAGGETQYF. The CDR3 DNA follows: TGTGCCAGCAGTGAAGCGGGAGGAGAGACCCAGTACTTC. The gene calls are TRBV2 and TRBJ2-5, with D perhaps TRBD2 (6 bases). The CDR3 runs 13 residues. V lost 0 bases to trimming and J lost 4 bases, with 6 bases between them. Germline CDR1 SNHLY, CDR2 FYNNEI.

The chain combines TRBV9 with TRBJ2-7; TRBD2 is a possible D gene (7 bases). V was shortened by 3 bases and J by 7 bases, with 20 bases between the two germline ends. CDR1 and CDR2 (germline): SGDLS, YYNGEE. This CDR3 has 15 residues. The CDR3 spells CASSGGGAASGEQYF. CDR3 DNA: TGTGCCAGCAGCGGAGGGGGGGCTGCCAGTGGAGAGCAGTACTTC.

The V and J genes are TRBV2 and TRBJ2-3; TRBD2 aligns across 9 bases. Unmatched junction bases numbered 9, after V lost 2 bases and J lost 6 bases. The germline CDR1 and CDR2 sequences are SNHLY and FYNNEI. This CDR3 spans 16 amino acids. The CDR3 loop is CASSERLAAPWDTQYF. The CDR3 DNA is TGTGCCAGCAGTGAAAGACTAGCGGCCCCATGGGATACGCAGTATTTT.

The chain is built from TRBV6-5 and TRBJ1-3; D not certain. The CDR3 covers 14 residues. Trimming stripped 7 bases from V and 0 bases from J, with 10 bases between. Germline CDR1 is MNHEY and CDR2 is SVGAGI. This CDR3 reads CASTSVGSGNTIYF. CDR3 coding DNA: TGTGCCAGCACCTCGGTTGGCTCTGGAAACACCATATATTTT.

The rearrangement links TRBV9 to TRBJ2-7; a possible D gene is TRBD2 (6 bases). This CDR3 is 15 amino acids long. Per the germline V gene, CDR1 is SGDLS and CDR2 is YYNGEE. Trimming pared 4 bases from V and 2 bases from J, leaving 16 bases between. The CDR3 sequence is CASSPRAGNTYEQYF. CDR3 DNA sequence: TGTGCCAGCAGCCCTAGGGCGGGAAACACCTACGAGCAGTACTTC.

There are a few counts of this clone. This chain's CDR3 is CASTSAPERHTDTQYF. CDR3 sequence (DNA): TGTGCCAGCACCAGTGCTCCGGAGAGGCACACAGATACGCAGTATTTT. The chain recombines TRBV5-4 with TRBJ2-3, with no clear D. CDR1 SGHNT and CDR2 YYREEE come from the germline V gene (reference sequence). The CDR3 extends over 16 amino acids. Between the trimmed V and J ends, which lost 6 bases and 2 bases, there was a span of 19 bases.

The chain joins TRBV19 to TRBJ1-6; 8 bases align to TRBD1. The V and J ends lost 3 bases and 8 bases, in that order; junction bases with no gene match: 6. Germline-derived CDR1 and CDR2 are LNHDA and SQIVND (reference sequence). The CDR3 is 15 residues long. The CDR3 region is CASSIQGASDSPLHF. The DNA of the CDR3 is TGTGCCAGTAGTATTCAGGGGGCATCGGATTCACCCCTCCACTTT.